This TCR beta chain was sequenced during a study of cytomegalovirus exposure and HLA in healthy donors. Study information: Roughly 80 million unique TCRs from HLA-typed donors were held in an early data release.

CDR3 length: 14 residues. The germline V gene has CDR1 MGHRA and CDR2 YSYEKL. Between the trimmed V and J ends, which lost 0 bases and 6 bases, there was a span of 9 bases. This clone was found a few times. Primers: 60 Vbeta forward and 13 Jbeta reverse. Sequenced by immunoSEQ multiplex PCR; TCRdb stores in-frame clones only, minus some. The repertoire holds some 140,000 clones, with roughly four fifths as singletons. The chain has TRBV4-1 and TRBJ1-5; D ambiguous. This clonotype was sampled from a woman in her forties in good health and CMV-seronegative. The sample comprised PBMCs. CDR3 amino acids: CASSQDGAVQPQHF. CDR3 nucleotide sequence: TGCGCCAGCAGCCAAGATGGAGCGGTTCAGCCCCAGCATTTT.